These 29 T cell receptor beta chains originate from one sample sequenced in a study of early T cells in non-severe SARS-CoV-2 infection. TCRdb recomputed calls from the 5' RACE reads with MiXCR, one row per CDR3 protein. The sample has 100,000 to 150,000 distinct CDR3 sequences, 15% seen once; the top ten hold 20% to 25%. The source material was whole blood. All receptors derive from an adult who was a healthcare worker with PCR-confirmed SARS-CoV-2 infection or an uninfected control (not recorded which).

This clonotype was observed a few times. The genes are TRBV29-1 and TRBJ1-2; tentatively, D is TRBD1 (5 bases). Trimming shortened V by 7 bases and J by 1 base, and 7 bases separated the two germline ends. CDR1 and CDR2 (germline): SQVTM, ANQGSEA. CDR3 size: 11 residues. CDR3 in DNA: TGCAGCGGACAGAGTAACTATGGCTACACCTTC. Translation gives CSGQSNYGYTF.

J is TRBJ2-5 and V is TRBV13; perhaps D is TRBD1 or TRBD2 (5 bases each). The length of the CDR3 is 13 residues. The V gene lost 0 bases and the J gene lost 8 bases, with 10 bases spanning the gap. The germline V gene has CDR1 PRHDT and CDR2 FYEKMQ (reference sequence). This CDR3 reads CASSLGSRGTQYF. The CDR3 DNA reads TGTGCCAGCAGCTTAGGCTCCCGGGGCACCCAGTACTTC.

This chain links TRBV4-1 with TRBJ2-2; the D gene is possibly TRBD2 (7 bases). This CDR3 has 18 residues. Deletions cut 1 base from V and 2 bases from J, with 17 bases between. Germline V gene data show CDR1 as MGHRA and CDR2 as YSYEKL. The CDR3 nucleotides are TGCGCCAGCAGCCAAGGGCCTGCGCGGGGGCCCAACACCGGGGAGCTGTTTTTT. It yields the protein CASSQGPARGPNTGELFF.

Only a few counts were recorded for this clonotype. The chain combines TRBV7-9 with TRBJ2-7; maybe TRBD1 (6 bases). The CDR3 consists of 14 residues. From germline, CDR1 is SEHNR and CDR2 FQNEAQ (reference sequence). Trimming shortened V by 5 bases and J by 3 bases, and 14 bases separated the two germline ends. CDR3 nucleotide sequence: TGTGCCAGCAGCCCTGGACAGATAAACTACGAGCAGTACTTC. This encodes CASSPGQINYEQYF.

J is TRBJ2-6 and V is TRBV23-1; no reliable D call. TRBV23-1 is an ORF for which the function is uncertain. Trimming removed 5 bases from V and 0 bases from J, with 14 bases in between. This CDR3 contains 17 residues. This CDR3 reads CASSNPGRISGANVLTF. The DNA of the CDR3 is TGCGCCAGCAGTAACCCCGGACGAATCTCTGGGGCCAACGTCCTGACTTTC.

A word on this clonotype: This likely comes from a read error, as the CDR3 has no conserved phenylalanine or tryptophan at its end. V gene TRBV6-1 combines with J gene TRBJ1-5; tentatively, D is TRBD1 (6 bases). Germline V gene lookup returns CDR1 MNHNS and CDR2 SASEGT. Deletions cut 1 base from V and 7 bases from J, with 20 bases between. This CDR3 has 17 residues. In DNA form, the CDR3 reads TGTGCCAGCAGTGAAGGACAGGCACGCTCTGGACGGCAGCCCCAGCATTCT. It translates to CASSEGQARSGRQPQHS.

The J gene is TRBJ2-1, the V gene TRBV18; weak D call: TRBD2 (6 bases). The length of the CDR3 is 14 residues. Germline V gene data show CDR1 as KGHSH and CDR2 as LQKENI. The V end lost 4 bases, the J end lost 9 bases, and 16 bases lay between the germline ends. The CDR3 region has the DNA TGTGCCAGCTCACGGGACTCCCCGGGCAGTGAGCAGTTCTTC. Its translation: CASSRDSPGSEQFF. Drawing the rest from reference TRBV18 and TRBJ2-1, the complete variable domain is NAGVMQNPRHLVRRRGQEARLRCSPMKGHSHVYWYRQLPEEGLKFMVYLQKENIIDESGMPKERFSAEFPKEGPSILRIQQVVRGDSAAYFCASSRDSPGSEQFFGPGTRLTVL.

This clonotype was detected ten times or more. This sequence joins TRBV7-6 and TRBJ2-2; unclear D gene. Germline values: CDR1 SGHVS, CDR2 FNYEAQ. The germline V and J ends were trimmed by 5 bases and 6 bases, with 10 bases remaining between them. This CDR3 has 13 amino acids. CDR3 loop: CASSRAGAGELFF. DNA for the CDR3: TGTGCCAGCAGCCGAGCTGGGGCCGGGGAGCTGTTTTTT.

The V gene is TRBV29-1, the J gene TRBJ1-2; the D is unclear. The CDR3 has 11 amino acids. CDR1 SQVTM and CDR2 ANQGSEA come from the germline V gene. V was pared by 3 bases and J by 6 bases, with 8 bases between. The CDR3 DNA follows: TGCAGCGTTGATGTAGGAGATGGCTACACCTTC. Protein product: CSVDVGDGYTF.

This clonotype was seen a few times. J is TRBJ2-7 and V is TRBV4-2; D perhaps matches TRBD2 (6 bases). This CDR3 spans 15 amino acids. Trimming removed 1 base at V and 1 base at J, with 11 bases between. Germline values: CDR1 LGHNA, CDR2 YNFKEQ. CDR3 amino acids: CASSQGEETSYEQYF. The CDR3 region has the DNA TGTGCCAGCAGCCAAGGGGAGGAGACATCCTACGAGCAGTACTTC.

The rearrangement joins TRBV7-2 to TRBJ2-7; 7 bases match TRBD1. The CDR3 sequence is 15 residues long. J gave up 2 bases and V 1 base, and 5 bases lay outside the gene matches. Germline loops: CDR1 SGHTA, CDR2 FQGNSA. CDR3 DNA sequence: TGTGCCAGCAGCTTAGTAGGGGGACAGACCTACGAGCAGTACTTC. As protein: CASSLVGGQTYEQYF.

In this sample, this clonotype turned up a few times. The chain employs TRBV6-6 and TRBJ1-3, with TRBD1 matching over 8 bases. CDR3 length: 14 residues. Germline values: CDR1 MNHNY, CDR2 SVGAGI (reference sequence). V was pared by 7 bases and J by 11 bases, with 13 bases of the junction left unmatched. CDR3 region: CASKLGDRRSAIYF. The DNA for the CDR3 is TGTGCCAGCAAGCTAGGGGACAGGCGTTCGGCCATATATTTT.

This clonotype was counted only a few times. The rearrangement uses TRBV27 and TRBJ2-2; D is unclear. V was shortened by 5 bases and J by 4 bases, with 8 bases between the two germline ends. From germline, CDR1 is MNHEY and CDR2 SMNVEV (reference sequence). CDR3 length: 13 amino acids. CDR3 in amino acids: CASSPIFTGELFF. The CDR3 DNA sequence: TGTGCCAGCAGTCCAATATTCACCGGGGAGCTGTTTTTT.

This clonotype was detected a few times. CDR3 sequence reads: CASSTRDVDNSPLHF. CDR3 sequence (DNA): TGTGCCAGCAGTACCCGGGACGTAGATAATTCACCCCTCCACTTT. The gene calls are TRBV2 and TRBJ1-6; perhaps TRBD1 as D (5 bases). Trimming took off 5 bases at V and 5 bases at J, with 13 bases between the two ends. Germline loops: CDR1 SNHLY, CDR2 FYNNEI. The CDR3 length is 15 residues.

The V call is TRBV29-1, the J call TRBJ2-3, with 9 bases identical to TRBD1. The CDR3 sequence is 14 residues long. V was pared by 7 bases and J by 1 base, with 6 bases of the junction left unmatched. Germline V gene sequence: CDR1 SQVTM, CDR2 ANQGSEA. DNA for the CDR3: TGCAGCGCAAACGGACAGGGGCGCACAGATACGCAGTATTTT. As protein: CSANGQGRTDTQYF.

This clonotype has a handful of counts. The V gene is TRBV12-5, the J gene TRBJ1-2; 9 nucleotides align to TRBD1. Germline V gene data show CDR1 as LGHNT and CDR2 as FRNRAP. The trim removed 6 bases at V and 6 bases at J, leaving 11 bases unmatched. The CDR3 spans 15 residues. The CDR3 DNA follows: TGTGCTAGTGGCCACGGGACAGGGAGGTTTGATGGCTACACCTTC. It encodes CASGHGTGRFDGYTF.

The chain is built from TRBV4-1 and TRBJ2-5; D is ambiguous. Looked up from germline, CDR1 is MGHRA and CDR2 is YSYEKL. This CDR3 has 16 residues. Trimming left V 0 bases short and J 1 base short, with 12 bases between. The chain's CDR3 is CASSQEWISIQETQYF. CDR3 DNA: TGCGCCAGCAGCCAAGAGTGGATCTCTATCCAAGAGACCCAGTACTTC.

This clonotype was recorded a few times. This rearrangement joins TRBV11-2 to TRBJ1-1; perhaps TRBD1 as D (5 bases). Trimming shortened V by 4 bases and J by 6 bases, and 15 bases separated the two germline ends. CDR1 is SGHAT, CDR2 FQNNGV, per germline. The CDR3 loop spans 14 amino acids. CDR3 sequence (DNA): TGTGCCAGCAGCTCTAGTGGCAGGGCGGCTGAAGCTTTCTTT. It is translated as CASSSSGRAAEAFF.

This chain joins TRBV30 and TRBJ1-1; D is ambiguous. The germline CDR1 and CDR2 sequences are GTSNPN and SVGIG (reference sequence). CDR3 length: 13 amino acids. Trimming took 2 bases from V and 0 from J, leaving 7 bases between them. In DNA, the CDR3 is TGTGCCTGGAGTTACAGCATGAACACTGAAGCTTTCTTT. Its protein product is CAWSYSMNTEAFF. Based on the CDR3 plus reference TRBV30 and TRBJ1-1, the full variable domain is SQTIHQWPATLVQPVGSPLSLECTVEGTSNPNLYWYRQAAGRGLQLLFYSVGIGQISSEVPQNLSASRPQDRQFILSSKKLLLSDSGFYLCAWSYSMNTEAFFGQGTRLTVV.

This clonotype came up a few times. V usage is TRBV12-3 or TRBV12-4 and J usage is TRBJ2-2, with D possibly called TRBD1 or TRBD2 (5 bases each). The CDR3 sequence is 14 residues long. V lost 6 bases to trimming and J lost 4 bases, with 12 bases between them. CDR3 sequence reads: CASSRDGLTGELFF. The CDR3 DNA reads TGTGCCAGCAGCCGGGACGGACTCACCGGGGAGCTGTTTTTT.

The chain links TRBV20-1 to TRBJ2-5, with D hard to call. The CDR3 contains 11 residues. The V gene's germline CDR1 is DFQATT and CDR2 SNEGSKA (reference sequence). V lost 3 bases and J 2 bases, leaving 4 bases between the germline ends. The CDR3 nucleotides are TGCAGTGCTAGGTTTCAAGAGACCCAGTACTTC. Translated: CSARFQETQYF.

The genes are TRBV19 and TRBJ2-5; D unresolved. This CDR3 region has 13 residues. Germline V CDR1 and CDR2: LNHDA, SQIVND (reference sequence). V gave up 6 bases and J gave up 0 bases, with 8 bases separating them. The CDR3 reads CASSGNDQETQYF. CDR3 sequence (DNA): TGTGCCAGTAGCGGTAACGACCAAGAGACCCAGTACTTC.

The chain employs TRBV12-3 or TRBV12-4 and TRBJ1-2, with D uncertain. Trimming took off 6 bases at V and 2 bases at J, with 13 bases between the two ends. This CDR3 spans 14 amino acids. The CDR3 region has the DNA TGTGCCAGCAGAGCGACGACGGCGAACTATGGCTACACCTTC. Translating gives CASRATTANYGYTF.

This clonotype was observed a handful of times. The chain is built from TRBV5-1 and TRBJ2-2, with D possibly being TRBD1 or TRBD2 (5 bases each). V lost 6 bases, J lost 3 bases, and 9 bases lay in between. CDR1 and CDR2 from the germline V gene are SGHRS and YFSETQ. The CDR3 loop spans 13 amino acids. The CDR3 spells CASTQGDTGELFF. The CDR3 bases are TGCGCCAGCACCCAGGGAGACACCGGGGAGCTGTTTTTT.

V and J are TRBV25-1 and TRBJ1-1; no definite D call. The V end was cut by 0 bases, the J end by 7 bases, with 12 bases between. The CDR3 totals 14 residues. In germline, CDR1 is MGHDK, CDR2 SYGVNS. Here the CDR3 DNA reads TGTGCCAGCAGTGAATATCTGGGTAAGGATGAAGCTTTCTTT. This translates into CASSEYLGKDEAFF.

This clonotype showed up just a few times. The chain carries TRBV18 and TRBJ1-1, with 8 positions matching TRBD1. Per germline, CDR1 KGHSH and CDR2 LQKENI. The CDR3 totals 13 residues. The ends lost 3 bases at V and 6 bases at J; junction bases unmatched: 3. CDR3 sequence reads: CASSPGTGAEAFF. The CDR3, as DNA: TGTGCCAGCTCACCTGGGACAGGAGCTGAAGCTTTCTTT.

This sequence joins TRBV5-1 and TRBJ2-1; a possible D gene is TRBD1 (6 bases). The CDR3 sequence is 13 residues long. The germline gives CDR1 SGHRS, CDR2 YFSETQ. V was clipped by 4 bases and J by 6 bases, with 11 bases between them. The CDR3 DNA is TGCGCCAGCAGCCCGGGACACTCCAATGAGCAGTTCTTC. Protein sequence: CASSPGHSNEQFF.

This chain uses TRBV2 with TRBJ1-6; D might be TRBD1 (5 bases). The germline V and J ends were trimmed by 8 bases and 2 bases, with 7 bases remaining between them. The CDR3 consists of 13 residues. The germline V gene encodes CDR1 SNHLY and CDR2 FYNNEI. CDR3 in DNA: TGTGCCAGCGCGGACACCTATAATTCACCCCTCCACTTT. Residues: CASADTYNSPLHF.

This chain joins TRBV12-5 and TRBJ1-1; the D is unclear. Per the germline V gene, CDR1 is LGHNT and CDR2 is FRNRAP. The CDR3 spans 12 residues. Trimming removed 6 bases at V and 6 bases at J, with 11 bases between. As DNA, the CDR3 is TGTGCTAGTGGGACGTCTGGCCCTGAAGCTTTCTTT. Translating it yields CASGTSGPEAFF.